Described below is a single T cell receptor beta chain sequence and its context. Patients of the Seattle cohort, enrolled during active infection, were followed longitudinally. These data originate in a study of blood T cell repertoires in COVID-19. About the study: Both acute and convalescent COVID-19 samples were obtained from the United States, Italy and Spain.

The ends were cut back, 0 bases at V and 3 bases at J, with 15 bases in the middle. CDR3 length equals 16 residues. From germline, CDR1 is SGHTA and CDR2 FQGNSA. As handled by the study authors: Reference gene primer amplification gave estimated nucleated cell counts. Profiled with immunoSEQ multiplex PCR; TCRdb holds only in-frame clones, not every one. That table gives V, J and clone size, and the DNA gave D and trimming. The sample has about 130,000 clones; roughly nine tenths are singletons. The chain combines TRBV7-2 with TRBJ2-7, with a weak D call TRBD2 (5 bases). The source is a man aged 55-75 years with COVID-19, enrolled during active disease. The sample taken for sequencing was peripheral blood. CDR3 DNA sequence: TGTGCCAGCAGCTTAGCGGGGAGTGGACCAGTCTACGAGCAGTACTTC. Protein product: CASSLAGSGPVYEQYF.